Listed below are T cell receptor beta chains from one sample, sequenced in a study of blood T cell repertoires in COVID-19. This table comes from immunoSEQ multiplex PCR, and its TCRdb copy is limited to in-frame clones, with some not included. Altogether hundreds of thousands of clones are present, about 85% being singletons, with the ten largest covering more than 10%. The sample was peripheral blood. All receptors come from a woman in her late teens or twenties who had recovered from COVID-19. CDR3s include the opening cysteine and the closing phenylalanine or tryptophan. Fields, in order: D gene, J gene, V gene, clone size, CDR3 protein, CDR3 DNA. The D gene is left open where the match is weak. Part of the rows lack a size; the others show once, few, many or a class for expanded clones.

D gene: TRBD2; J gene: TRBJ2-1; V gene: TRBV29-1; clone size: -; CDR3 protein: CSVEEGLRTSGPPRDLEQFF; CDR3 DNA: TGCAGCGTTGAAGAGGGTTTGAGGACTAGCGGTCCCCCTAGGGATTTGGAGCAGTTCTTC
D gene: -; J gene: TRBJ1-5; V gene: TRBV7-2; clone size: -; CDR3 protein: CATNLGGGGNQPQHF; CDR3 DNA: TGTGCCACAAACCTCGGAGGCGGAGGGAATCAGCCCCAGCATTTT
D gene: -; J gene: TRBJ2-7; V gene: TRBV6-5; clone size: -; CDR3 protein: CASSYSAADYEQYF; CDR3 DNA: TGTGCCAGCAGTTACTCCGCGGCAGACTACGAGCAGTACTTC
D gene: -; J gene: TRBJ2-7; V gene: TRBV5-6; clone size: -; CDR3 protein: CATADGKTKQYF; CDR3 DNA: TGTGCCACCGCGGACGGGAAGACGAAGCAGTACTTC
D gene: TRBD1; J gene: TRBJ1-2; V gene: TRBV6-1; clone size: -; CDR3 protein: CASSLRQGNYGYTF; CDR3 DNA: TGTGCCAGCTCCTTGAGACAGGGGAACTATGGCTACACCTTC
D gene: -; J gene: TRBJ2-1; V gene: TRBV5-1; clone size: -; CDR3 protein: CASSLGGRTNEQFF; CDR3 DNA: TGCGCCAGCAGCTTGGGGGGGCGGACGAATGAGCAGTTCTTC
D gene: -; J gene: TRBJ2-5; V gene: TRBV7-2; clone size: -; CDR3 protein: CASSLQVLVAETQYF; CDR3 DNA: TGTGCCAGCAGCTTGCAGGTGCTGGTGGCTGAGACCCAGTACTTC
D gene: TRBD1; J gene: TRBJ1-5; V gene: TRBV30; clone size: -; CDR3 protein: CAWAIGQGVQPQHF; CDR3 DNA: TGTGCCTGGGCCATAGGACAGGGCGTACAGCCCCAGCATTTT
D gene: TRBD1; J gene: TRBJ1-2; V gene: TRBV6-1; clone size: -; CDR3 protein: CASSSWDRVNYGYTF; CDR3 DNA: TGTGCCAGCAGTTCCTGGGACAGGGTTAACTATGGCTACACCTTC
D gene: -; J gene: TRBJ1-5; V gene: TRBV30; clone size: -; CDR3 protein: CAWSVGVGGNQPQHF; CDR3 DNA: TGTGCCTGGAGTGTAGGGGTAGGGGGCAATCAGCCCCAGCATTTT
D gene: TRBD2; J gene: TRBJ2-7; V gene: TRBV5-6; clone size: -; CDR3 protein: CASRLIAGGLYEQYF; CDR3 DNA: TGTGCCAGCAGACTAATAGCGGGAGGTTTGTACGAGCAGTACTTC
D gene: -; J gene: TRBJ1-4; V gene: TRBV7-9; clone size: -; CDR3 protein: CASSSTGSTNEKLFF; CDR3 DNA: TGTGCCAGCAGCTCGACAGGATCAACTAATGAAAAACTGTTTTTT
D gene: -; J gene: TRBJ1-4; V gene: TRBV7-4; clone size: -; CDR3 protein: CASSFLRATNEKLFF; CDR3 DNA: TGTGCCAGCAGCTTTCTCCGTGCAACTAATGAAAAACTGTTTTTT
D gene: TRBD1; J gene: TRBJ2-2; V gene: TRBV5-4; clone size: -; CDR3 protein: CASSSSPGTGIPGELFF; CDR3 DNA: TGTGCCAGCAGCTCCTCTCCCGGGACAGGGATCCCCGGGGAGCTGTTTTTT
D gene: TRBD1; J gene: TRBJ2-1; V gene: TRBV29-1; clone size: -; CDR3 protein: CSVPPGGNRDRNYNEQFF; CDR3 DNA: TGCAGCGTTCCCCCTGGGGGGAACCGGGACAGGAACTACAATGAGCAGTTCTTC
D gene: -; J gene: TRBJ1-1; V gene: TRBV6-1; clone size: -; CDR3 protein: CASSEAGGTEAFF; CDR3 DNA: TGTGCCAGCAGTGAAGCAGGCGGCACTGAAGCTTTCTTT
D gene: -; J gene: TRBJ2-7; V gene: TRBV9; clone size: few; CDR3 protein: CASSVGGEQYF; CDR3 DNA: TGTGCCAGCAGCGTCGGAGGGGAGCAGTACTTC
D gene: -; J gene: TRBJ2-1; V gene: TRBV19; clone size: once; CDR3 protein: CASSYPGVFVQFF; CDR3 DNA: TGTGCCAGTAGCTATCCCGGGGTGTTTGTACAGTTCTTC
D gene: TRBD1; J gene: TRBJ1-1; V gene: TRBV9; clone size: -; CDR3 protein: CASSPTTGYNTEAFF; CDR3 DNA: TGTGCCAGCAGCCCGACGACAGGGTATAACACTGAAGCTTTCTTT
D gene: -; J gene: TRBJ2-7; V gene: TRBV25-1; clone size: -; CDR3 protein: CASSVQSKQGLVDEQYF; CDR3 DNA: TGTGCCAGCAGTGTACAATCCAAACAGGGTTTAGTCGACGAGCAGTACTTC
D gene: -; J gene: TRBJ1-1; V gene: TRBV12-3/TRBV12-4; clone size: -; CDR3 protein: CASSPMTNTEAFF; CDR3 DNA: TGTGCCAGCAGTCCAATGACAAACACTGAAGCTTTCTTT
D gene: -; J gene: TRBJ1-2; V gene: TRBV2; clone size: -; CDR3 protein: CASITKKQGNYGYTF; CDR3 DNA: TGTGCCAGCATTACCAAGAAACAGGGAAACTATGGCTACACCTTC
D gene: TRBD1; J gene: TRBJ1-3; V gene: TRBV5-1; clone size: -; CDR3 protein: CASSPGTDTNSGNTIYF; CDR3 DNA: TGCGCCAGCAGCCCCGGGACAGATACTAACTCTGGAAACACCATATATTTT
D gene: TRBD1; J gene: TRBJ1-4; V gene: TRBV18; clone size: -; CDR3 protein: CASSPRTGTNEKLFF; CDR3 DNA: TGTGCCAGCTCCCCAAGGACAGGGACTAATGAAAAACTGTTTTTT
D gene: TRBD1; J gene: TRBJ1-2; V gene: TRBV6-5; clone size: -; CDR3 protein: CASSYSGQVNYGYTF; CDR3 DNA: TGTGCCAGCAGTTACTCTGGACAGGTGAACTATGGCTACACCTTC
D gene: -; J gene: TRBJ2-5; V gene: TRBV12-3/TRBV12-4; clone size: -; CDR3 protein: CASSFGSKETQYF; CDR3 DNA: TGTGCCAGCAGTTTTGGCAGTAAAGAGACCCAGTACTTC
D gene: -; J gene: TRBJ2-7; V gene: TRBV4-1; clone size: -; CDR3 protein: CASSQEQYYEQYF; CDR3 DNA: TGCGCCAGCAGCCAAGAACAGTACTACGAGCAGTACTTC
D gene: TRBD1; J gene: TRBJ2-3; V gene: TRBV13; clone size: -; CDR3 protein: CASSSQGVNTQYF; CDR3 DNA: TGTGCCAGCAGCTCCCAGGGGGTTAATACGCAGTATTTT
D gene: -; J gene: TRBJ1-5; V gene: TRBV25-1; clone size: -; CDR3 protein: CASSERNDQPQHF; CDR3 DNA: TGTGCCAGCAGTGAGAGGAACGATCAGCCCCAGCATTTT
D gene: TRBD2; J gene: TRBJ2-5; V gene: TRBV7-2; clone size: -; CDR3 protein: CASSPWLAGGGETQYF; CDR3 DNA: TGTGCCAGCAGCCCCTGGCTAGCGGGAGGGGGTGAGACCCAGTACTTC
D gene: TRBD1; J gene: TRBJ1-3; V gene: TRBV2; clone size: -; CDR3 protein: CASRGQGAFSGNTIYF; CDR3 DNA: TGTGCCAGCAGGGGACAGGGGGCCTTCTCTGGAAACACCATATATTTT
D gene: -; J gene: TRBJ2-1; V gene: TRBV11-2; clone size: -; CDR3 protein: CASSFLAILTGDEQFF; CDR3 DNA: TGTGCCAGCAGCTTCCTAGCCATCCTCACGGGGGATGAGCAGTTCTTC